This entry concerns a single TCR beta chain. The record originates from a study of blood T cells in healthy people across ages. A J-beta primer mix and a sample-barcoded 5' primer were used in a second PCR of roughly 6 to 11 cycles. TCRdb redid the calling of the 5' RACE reads with MiXCR, one entry per CDR3 protein. The table shows more than 1.4 million distinct CDR3 sequences, with roughly 40% occurring only once. Germline assignment: CDR1 SGHVS and CDR2 FQNEAQ. The CDR3 loop spans 13 amino acids. The chain joins TRBV7-8 to TRBJ2-7, with D hard to call. The J call may be incorrect, as the DNA end agrees better with TRBJ2-5. The source of this sequence is a woman between 18 and 29 years old in good health. Sequenced: blood. The CDR3 DNA follows: TGTGCCAGCAGCCGCGACTTGGAAGAGACCCAGTACTTC. Protein: CASSRDLEETQYF.